This TCR beta chain appears in the sequencing data of a study of OX40 agonist ivuxolimab in advanced cancers. Study-level information: Hepatocellular carcinoma, melanoma, renal cell or head and neck cancer occurred in dose-escalation patients.

Here immunoSEQ multiplex PCR was the method, and the copy in TCRdb shows in-frame clones only, minus some. This sample has about 79,000 clones; roughly 94% occur once, and the top ten carry over 9%. This CDR3 has 16 amino acids. The V and J ends lost 1 base and 3 bases respectively, with 13 bases between them. Germline CDR1 reads SGHVS; CDR2 reads FQNEAQ. Sequences were derived from CD4+ or CD8+ T cells sorted from blood, sampled in a trial of the OX40 agonist ivuxolimab. This chain connects TRBV7-8 to TRBJ2-1, with a tentative D call TRBD2 (5 bases). The origin of this receptor is an adult with an advanced solid tumor such as melanoma, head and neck, liver or kidney cancer. CDR3 region: CASSLVGEIIYNEQFF. In nucleotides, the CDR3 is TGTGCCAGCAGCTTAGTCGGGGAAATAATCTACAATGAGCAGTTCTTC.